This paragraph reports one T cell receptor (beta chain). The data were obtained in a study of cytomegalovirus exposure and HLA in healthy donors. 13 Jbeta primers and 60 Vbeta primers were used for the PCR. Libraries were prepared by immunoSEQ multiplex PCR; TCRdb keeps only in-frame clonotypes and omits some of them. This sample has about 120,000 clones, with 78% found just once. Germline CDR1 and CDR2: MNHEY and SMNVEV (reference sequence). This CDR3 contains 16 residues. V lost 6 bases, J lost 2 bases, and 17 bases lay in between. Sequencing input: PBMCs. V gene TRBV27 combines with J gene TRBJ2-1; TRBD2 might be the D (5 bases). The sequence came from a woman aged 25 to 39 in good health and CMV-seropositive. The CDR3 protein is CASRRTPTSPYNEQFF. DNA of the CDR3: TGTGCCAGCAGACGGACTCCGACGAGTCCCTACAATGAGCAGTTCTTC.